This T cell receptor (beta chain) was recovered during a study of control samples from healthy donors and cancer patients (dated by TCRdb to the early 2020s). Preparation of the library involved the immunoSEQ multiplex PCR assay. The immuneACCESS repertoire file appears here via TCRdb, limited to in-frame rearrangements. These files lack a portion of the clones; in checked studies, under half of the deficit traces to unresolved V genes, and the cause of the others is not known. This sample gives more than 95,000 clones in total; more than 85% of them show up just once. The ten largest clones add up to around 2.5% of the sample. With regard to this clone: No antigen is known for it. Qualities for individual bases were not recorded, and no much larger clone is one base off.

Spanning cysteine to phenylalanine, the CDR3 consists of 11 amino acids. Only CDR3 DNA is held: 33 bases, read in frame from base 1. CDR1 and CDR2, per the germline V gene, are SNHLY and FYNNEI. After removal of 8 bases from V and 15 bases from J, the junction retains 9 bases not matched to a gene. This receptor chain uses TRBV2 and TRBJ1-4; TRBD1 aligns with 7 central bases. Sequencing was done on a sample of blood. The receptor's source is a man aged 25 to 45 in good health. The DNA is TGTGCCAGCTGCCAACAGGGGTCGGTGTTTTTT. Its amino acids are CASCQQGSVFF.